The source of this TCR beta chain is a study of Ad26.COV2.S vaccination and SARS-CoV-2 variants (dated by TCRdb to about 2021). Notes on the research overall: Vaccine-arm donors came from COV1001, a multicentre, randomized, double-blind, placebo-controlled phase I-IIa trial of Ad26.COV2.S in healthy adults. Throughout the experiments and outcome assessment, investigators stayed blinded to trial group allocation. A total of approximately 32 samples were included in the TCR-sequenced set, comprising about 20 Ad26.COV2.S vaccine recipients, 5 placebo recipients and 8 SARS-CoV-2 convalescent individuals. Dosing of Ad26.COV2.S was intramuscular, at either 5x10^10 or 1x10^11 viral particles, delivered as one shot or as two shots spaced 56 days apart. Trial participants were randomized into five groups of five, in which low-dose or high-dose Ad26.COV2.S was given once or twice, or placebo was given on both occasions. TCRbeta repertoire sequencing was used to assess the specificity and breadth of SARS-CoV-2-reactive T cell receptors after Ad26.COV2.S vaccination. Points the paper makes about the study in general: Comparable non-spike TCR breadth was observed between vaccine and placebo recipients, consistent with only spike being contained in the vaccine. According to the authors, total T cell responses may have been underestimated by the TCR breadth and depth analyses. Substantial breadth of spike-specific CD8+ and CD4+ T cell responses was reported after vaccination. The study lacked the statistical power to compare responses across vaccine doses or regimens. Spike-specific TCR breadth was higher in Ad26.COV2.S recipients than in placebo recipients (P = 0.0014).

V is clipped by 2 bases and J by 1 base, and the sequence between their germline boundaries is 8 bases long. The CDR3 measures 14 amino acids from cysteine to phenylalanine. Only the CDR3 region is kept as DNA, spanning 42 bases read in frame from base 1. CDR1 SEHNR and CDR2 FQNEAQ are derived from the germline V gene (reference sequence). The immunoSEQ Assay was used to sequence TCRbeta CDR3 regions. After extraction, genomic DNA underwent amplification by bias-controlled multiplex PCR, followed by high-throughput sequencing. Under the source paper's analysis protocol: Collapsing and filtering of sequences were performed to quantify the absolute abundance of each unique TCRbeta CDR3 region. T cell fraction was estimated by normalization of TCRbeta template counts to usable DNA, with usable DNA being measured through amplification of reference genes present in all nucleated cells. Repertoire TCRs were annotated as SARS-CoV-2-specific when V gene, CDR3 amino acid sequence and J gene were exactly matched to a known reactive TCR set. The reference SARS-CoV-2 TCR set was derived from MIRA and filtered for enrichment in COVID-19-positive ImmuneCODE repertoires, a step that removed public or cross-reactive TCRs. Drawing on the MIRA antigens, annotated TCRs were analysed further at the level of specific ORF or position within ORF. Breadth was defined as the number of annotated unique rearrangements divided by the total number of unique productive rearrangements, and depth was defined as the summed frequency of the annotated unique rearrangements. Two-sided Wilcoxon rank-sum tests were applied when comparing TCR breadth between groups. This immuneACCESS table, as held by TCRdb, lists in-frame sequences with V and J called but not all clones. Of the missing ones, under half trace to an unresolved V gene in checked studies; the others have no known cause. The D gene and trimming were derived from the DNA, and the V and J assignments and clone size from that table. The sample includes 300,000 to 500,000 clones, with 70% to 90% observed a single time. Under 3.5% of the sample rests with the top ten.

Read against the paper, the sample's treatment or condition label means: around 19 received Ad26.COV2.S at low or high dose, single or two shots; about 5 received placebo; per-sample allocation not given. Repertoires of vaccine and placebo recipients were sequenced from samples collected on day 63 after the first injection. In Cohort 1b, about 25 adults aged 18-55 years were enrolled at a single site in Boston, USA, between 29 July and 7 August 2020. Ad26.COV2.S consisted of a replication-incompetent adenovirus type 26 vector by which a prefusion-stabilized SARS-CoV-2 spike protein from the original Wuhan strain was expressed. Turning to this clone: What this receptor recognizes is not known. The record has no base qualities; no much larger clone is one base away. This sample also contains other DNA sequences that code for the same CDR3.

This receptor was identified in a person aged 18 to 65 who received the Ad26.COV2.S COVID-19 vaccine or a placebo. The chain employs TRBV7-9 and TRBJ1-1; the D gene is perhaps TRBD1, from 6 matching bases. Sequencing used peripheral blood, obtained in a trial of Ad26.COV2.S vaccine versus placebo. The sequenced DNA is TGTGCCAGCAGCTTACCAGGGGCGAACACTGAAGCTTTCTTT. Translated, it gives CASSLPGANTEAFF.